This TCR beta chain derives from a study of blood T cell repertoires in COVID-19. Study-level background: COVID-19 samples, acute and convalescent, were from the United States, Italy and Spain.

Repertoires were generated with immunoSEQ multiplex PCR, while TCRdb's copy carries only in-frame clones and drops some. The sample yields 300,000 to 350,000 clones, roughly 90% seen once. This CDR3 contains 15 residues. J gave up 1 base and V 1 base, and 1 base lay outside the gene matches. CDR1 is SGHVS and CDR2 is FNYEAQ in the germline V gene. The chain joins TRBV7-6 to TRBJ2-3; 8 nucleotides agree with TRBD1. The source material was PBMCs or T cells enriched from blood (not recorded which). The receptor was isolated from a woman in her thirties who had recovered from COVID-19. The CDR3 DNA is TGTGCCAGCAGCTTAGAGACAGGGGGCACAGATACGCAGTATTTT. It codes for CASSLETGGTDTQYF.